This T cell receptor beta chain derives from a study of CD8 T cell repertoires and HIV-1 epitope variants. For the study at large: Epitopes were three Gag families plus Nef HW9 and YT9.

TCR beta CDR3 was sequenced at survey depth on immunoSEQ. The repertoire was sequenced with immunoSEQ multiplex PCR; TCRdb's copy has only in-frame clones and lacks some. Found here are approximately 6,300 clones, 60% to 70% of them singletons; the top ten hold 40% to 55%. Germline V CDR1 and CDR2: MDHEN, SYDVKM. The V gene lost 6 bases and the J gene lost 0 bases, with 11 bases spanning the gap. The CDR3 spans 14 residues. As for this clone: Its antigen is currently unknown.

This sequence was found in a male donor with HIV. Sequencing was done on a sample of cultured CD8+ T cells derived from PBMCs. The chain uses TRBV28 and TRBJ1-1, with D perhaps matching TRBD1 (6 bases). The CDR3: CASRGGAVNTEAFF. The CDR3 DNA sequence: TGTGCCAGCAGGGGGGGGGCCGTGAACACTGAAGCTTTCTTT.